What follows are 8 T cell receptor beta chains derived from one specimen sequenced in a study of blood T cell repertoires in COVID-19. Libraries were prepared by immunoSEQ multiplex PCR; TCRdb keeps only in-frame clonotypes and omits some of them. The sample records about 220,000 clones, 84% being singletons. Sequencing was performed on peripheral blood. The origin of the receptors is a woman in her sixties or seventies who had recovered from COVID-19.

This chain uses TRBV6-5 with TRBJ2-5, with D perhaps matching TRBD1 (6 bases). Trimming took off 2 bases at V and 5 bases at J, with 15 bases between the two ends. CDR3 length: 15 residues. CDR1 and CDR2 (germline): MNHEY, SVGAGI. CDR3 sequence: CASSYSGNTGETQYF. CDR3 DNA sequence: TGTGCCAGCAGTTACAGCGGAAATACAGGGGAGACCCAGTACTTC.

The chain recombines TRBV7-9 with TRBJ1-1; 7 positions agree with TRBD1. The CDR3 extends over 16 amino acids. CDR1 is SEHNR and CDR2 is FQNEAQ in the germline V gene (reference sequence). After removal of 2 bases from V and 2 bases from J, the junction contained 8 bases not matched to a gene. The CDR3 is CASSLRPGQINTEAFF. In DNA form, the CDR3 reads TGTGCCAGCAGCTTAAGGCCGGGACAGATTAACACTGAAGCTTTCTTT. The full variable domain, in which reference TRBV7-9 and TRBJ1-1 provide the parts outside the CDR3, is DTGVSQNPRHKITKRGQNVTFRCDPISEHNRLYWYRQTLGQGPEFLTYFQNEAQLEKSRLLSDRFSAERPKGSFSTLEIQRTEQGDSAMYLCASSLRPGQINTEAFFGQGTRLTVV.

The V and J genes are TRBV19 and TRBJ1-2, with D perhaps matching TRBD1 (5 bases). Between the trimmed V and J ends, which lost 5 bases and 4 bases, there was a span of 20 bases. The CDR3 loop spans 16 amino acids. Germline CDR1 is LNHDA and CDR2 is SQIVND (reference sequence). The CDR3: CASSLQLDTSLYGYTF. Written as DNA, the CDR3 is TGTGCCAGTAGTCTCCAGCTGGACACGTCCCTCTATGGCTACACCTTC.

This sequence joins TRBV27 and TRBJ1-4; TRBD1 aligns across 8 bases. Unmatched junction bases numbered 7, after V lost 5 bases and J lost 5 bases. This CDR3 region has 15 residues. Per germline, CDR1 MNHEY and CDR2 SMNVEV (reference sequence). The CDR3 bases are TGTGCCAGCAGTCCTCACAGGGGGGGGAATGAAAAACTGTTTTTT. Its translation: CASSPHRGGNEKLFF.

V is TRBV27 and J is TRBJ1-2; no clear D gene. In germline, CDR1 is MNHEY, CDR2 SMNVEV (reference sequence). V was clipped by 2 bases and J by 3 bases, with 16 bases between them. This CDR3 has 16 residues. In DNA, the CDR3 is TGTGCCAGCAGTTTAGTCTCTGCAGCGGAACACTATGGCTACACCTTC. Encoded protein: CASSLVSAAEHYGYTF.

The chain uses TRBV6-1 and TRBJ2-3, with D possibly TRBD1 on 6 matching bases. This CDR3 contains 17 residues. Trimming shortened V by 3 bases and J by 5 bases, and 21 bases separated the two germline ends. Germline CDR1 is MNHNS and CDR2 is SASEGT. CDR3 in amino acids: CASSDVGTTWRGDTQYF. For the CDR3, the DNA is TGTGCCAGCAGTGACGTTGGGACAACATGGCGTGGAGATACGCAGTATTTT.

The chain recombines TRBV5-1 with TRBJ2-7; 10 nucleotides align to TRBD1. The V gene end was trimmed by 3 bases and the J gene end by 2 bases; junction bases not matched to a gene: 2. The CDR3 is 14 amino acids. Germline V lookup: CDR1 SGHRS, CDR2 YFSETQ. CDR3 DNA sequence: TGCGCCAGCAGCTCGGGACAGGGGCCCTACGAGCAGTACTTC. This gives the protein CASSSGQGPYEQYF.

This chain uses TRBV10-3 with TRBJ2-3, with D maybe TRBD2 (5 bases). The germline CDR1 and CDR2 sequences are ENHRY and SYGVKD. The V gene lost 3 bases and the J gene lost 4 bases, with 8 bases spanning the gap. The CDR3 covers 13 residues. DNA of the CDR3: TGTGCCATCAGTGAACCCGGGGCAGATACGCAGTATTTT. Translation: CAISEPGADTQYF.